These T cell receptor beta chains were read from a single sample in a study of shared T cell receptors in the human thymus. The assay was immunoSEQ multiplex PCR, and TCRdb's table has in-frame clones only and misses some. Of about 730,000 clones listed, approximately 85% are singletons. The sample was also linked to a second study, of human thymus T cells.

Sequencing input: thymocytes. The receptors originated from a girl under three years old with a congenital heart defect. CDR3s include the opening cysteine and the closing phenylalanine or tryptophan. The size field is filled for only some rows; it gives once, few, many or a size class.

v_gene	j_gene	abundance	CDR3aa
TRBV5-6	TRBJ1-2	NA	CASSETSNDRGWENGYTF
TRBV10-1	TRBJ2-5	NA	CASSESRDRTQETQYF
TRBV7-9	TRBJ1-2	few	CATRYRQKPYGYTF
TRBV29-1	TRBJ2-3	NA	CSVDEQGLTDTQYF
TRBV4-2	TRBJ1-2	NA	CASSQNTPSNYGYTF
TRBV7-8	TRBJ2-5	NA	CASSLALHRVGETQYF
TRBV7-7	TRBJ2-2	NA	CASSLRRGGDTGELFF
TRBV19	TRBJ1-5	NA	CASSRNRGRAGISNQPQHF
TRBV5-6	TRBJ1-2	NA	CASSFGAGDGYGYTF
TRBV6-6	TRBJ1-6	NA	CATSGAGQNSPLHF
TRBV7-8	TRBJ1-2	NA	CASSSPVGGRNYGYTF
TRBV19	TRBJ2-7	NA	CASSTGQGECHEQYF
TRBV4-1	TRBJ2-3	NA	CASSLPAGVSGGASSTDTQYF
TRBV11-3	TRBJ2-3	NA	CASSSSPPSGGTDTQYF
TRBV9	TRBJ1-2	few	CASSVGNRPATLANYGYTF
TRBV11-2	TRBJ2-7	NA	CASSLGGDRRYEQYF
TRBV2	TRBJ2-1	NA	CAAPDRGDNEQFF
TRBV6-6	TRBJ1-6	NA	CASSSQRQGNNSPLHF
TRBV18	TRBJ1-1	NA	CASSPSAGRYPGRTEAFF
TRBV4-1	TRBJ1-1	NA	CASGIGGAEAFF
TRBV4-1	TRBJ2-3	NA	CASSQAGQGIDTQYF
TRBV6-6	TRBJ2-2	NA	CASRTEGASGELFF
TRBV4-1	TRBJ1-2	NA	CASSRPSDRAGGYTF
TRBV4-3	TRBJ1-3	NA	CASSQTTGQRDGTGNTIYF
TRBV2	TRBJ2-1	NA	CASRPDRGTIVDEQFF
TRBV5-6	TRBJ2-1	few	CASSLVPGGYNEQFF
TRBV7-9	TRBJ2-2	NA	CASSLVAVNTGELFF
TRBV7-9	TRBJ2-2	NA	CASTGTGESDGELFF
TRBV6-5	TRBJ1-6	NA	CASTKAGDNSPLHF
TRBV23-1	TRBJ1-5	NA	CASSQPTGRNSNQPQHF
TRBV28	TRBJ1-1	NA	CASSLGQPLNTEAFF